This T cell receptor (beta chain) was sequenced in a study of blood T cell repertoires in COVID-19. This clone came up once. TCRdb's copy holds only in-frame clones and misses some; the assay was immunoSEQ multiplex PCR. The sample consists of 5,500 to 6,000 clones, 80% to 90% of them appearing once. This CDR3 has 14 amino acids. Trimming removed 3 bases from V and 4 bases from J; junction bases left unmatched: 3. The germline V gene encodes CDR1 PRHDT and CDR2 FYEKMQ (reference sequence). The sequenced sample consisted of peripheral blood. The TCR originated in a human donor in a cohort sampled during active COVID-19. The V gene is TRBV13, the J gene TRBJ2-7; 10 nucleotides align to TRBD1. The CDR3 region has the DNA TGTGCCAGCAGCTTGGGACAGGGGTTGTACGAGCAGTACTTC. It translates to CASSLGQGLYEQYF.